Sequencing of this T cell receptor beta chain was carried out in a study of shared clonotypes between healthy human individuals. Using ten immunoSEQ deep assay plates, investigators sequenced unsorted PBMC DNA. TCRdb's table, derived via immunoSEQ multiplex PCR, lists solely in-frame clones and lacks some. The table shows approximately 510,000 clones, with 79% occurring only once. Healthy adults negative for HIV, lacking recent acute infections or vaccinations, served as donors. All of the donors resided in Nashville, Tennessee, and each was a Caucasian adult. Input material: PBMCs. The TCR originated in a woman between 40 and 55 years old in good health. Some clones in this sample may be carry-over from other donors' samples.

The CDR3 DNA sequence: TGTGCCAGCAGTTTGATTGGCAGGGGGCGAGTGCAAGAGACCCAGTACTTC. Amino acid sequence: CASSLIGRGRVQETQYF. V is TRBV28 and J is TRBJ2-5; 8 bases line up with TRBD1. Germline V gives CDR1 MDHEN, CDR2 SYDVKM. This CDR3 is built from 17 residues. V lost 3 bases to trimming and J lost 2 bases; unmatched junction nucleotides: 11.